The text below deals with one T cell receptor beta chain. These data are taken from a study of blood T cell repertoires in COVID-19. Study-level information: Material from acute and convalescent COVID-19 was sourced from the United States, Italy and Spain. Sources were T cells, B-cell-depleted T cells, or PBMCs; the material itself was cDNA or gDNA.

How the authors handled the data: Amplification of reference gene primers provided the estimated nucleated cell counts. Clones were sequenced by immunoSEQ multiplex PCR, and TCRdb holds only the in-frame ones, with some missing. Clone size and V and J calls were adopted from that table, with D and trimming inferred from the DNA. In the table there are about 260,000 clones, around 87% of which are singletons. The V gene end was trimmed by 4 bases and the J gene end by 6 bases; junction bases not matched to a gene: 17. This CDR3 is built from 19 residues. The V gene's germline CDR1 is LGHNA and CDR2 YNFKEQ.

V gene TRBV4-2 combines with J gene TRBJ2-3; 12 positions match TRBD2. The source of this sequence is a woman aged 45 to 65 who had recovered from COVID-19. Sequenced sample: peripheral blood. CDR3 coding DNA: TGTGCCAGCAGCCTGCCGACTAGCGGGAGATCGCCGATCGCCGATACGCAGTATTTT. Encoded protein: CASSLPTSGRSPIADTQYF.